This note documents a single T cell receptor beta chain sequence. This clone's antigen is unknown. No much larger clone is present one base from it, and per-base qualities are unavailable. Library generation was performed with the immunoSEQ multiplex PCR assay. TCRdb carries this immuneACCESS record with in-frame sequences only. Its versions omit some clonotypes, under half of them owing to an unresolved V gene in the studies checked, with the rest unexplained. Within this sample are some 130,000 clones, with approximately 90% of them counted one time only. The ten top clones hold roughly 8.6% of the sample. This specimen comes from a study of control samples from healthy donors and cancer patients (dated by TCRdb to the early 2020s). Between the V and J ends, shortened by 3 bases and 0 bases respectively, the junction contains 12 bases. The germline V gene yields LGHNA for CDR1 and YNFKEQ for CDR2. From the cysteine up to the phenylalanine, the CDR3 has a length of 16 residues. Here the CDR3 DNA is all that survives: 48 bases in frame from base 1.

The rearrangement combines TRBV4-2 with TRBJ1-5; the D gene identity is not certain. The specimen sequenced was blood. This receptor was obtained from a man in his late teens or twenties in good health. The CDR3 loop reads CASSQKGFDSNQPQHF. The nucleotides read TGTGCCAGCAGCCAGAAAGGATTTGATAGCAATCAGCCCCAGCATTTT.